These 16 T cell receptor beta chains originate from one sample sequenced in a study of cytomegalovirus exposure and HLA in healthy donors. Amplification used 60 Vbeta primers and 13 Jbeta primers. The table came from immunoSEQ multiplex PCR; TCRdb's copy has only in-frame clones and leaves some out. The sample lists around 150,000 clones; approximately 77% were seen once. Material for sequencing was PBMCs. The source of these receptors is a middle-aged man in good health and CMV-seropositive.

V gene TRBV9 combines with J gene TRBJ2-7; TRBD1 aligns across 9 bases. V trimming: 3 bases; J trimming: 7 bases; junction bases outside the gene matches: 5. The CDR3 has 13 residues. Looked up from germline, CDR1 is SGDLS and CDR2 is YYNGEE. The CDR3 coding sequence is TGTGCCAGCAGCGCACAGGGGGCTGGGGAGCAGTACTTC. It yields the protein CASSAQGAGEQYF.

This CDR3 is CASSIARDSGYTF. The DNA for the CDR3 is TGTGCCAGTAGTATTGCCCGGGACAGTGGCTACACCTTC. The chain couples TRBV19 to TRBJ1-2; 7 bases are shared with TRBD1. Germline V gene data show CDR1 as LNHDA and CDR2 as SQIVND (reference sequence). This CDR3 comprises 13 residues. V trimming: 3 bases; J trimming: 7 bases; junction bases outside the gene matches: 5.

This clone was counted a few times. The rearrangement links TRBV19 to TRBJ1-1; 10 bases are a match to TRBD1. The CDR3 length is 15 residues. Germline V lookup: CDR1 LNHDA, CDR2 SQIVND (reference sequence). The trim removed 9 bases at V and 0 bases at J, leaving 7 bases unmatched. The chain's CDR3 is CASTWTGGVNTEAFF. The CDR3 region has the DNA TGTGCCAGCACCTGGACAGGGGGAGTGAACACTGAAGCTTTCTTT. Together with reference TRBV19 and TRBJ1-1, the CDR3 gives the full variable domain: DGGITQSPKYLFRKEGQNVTLSCEQNLNHDAMYWYRQDPGQGLRLIYYSQIVNDFQKGDIAEGYSVSREKKESFPLTVTSAQKNPTAFYLCASTWTGGVNTEAFFGQGTRLTVV.

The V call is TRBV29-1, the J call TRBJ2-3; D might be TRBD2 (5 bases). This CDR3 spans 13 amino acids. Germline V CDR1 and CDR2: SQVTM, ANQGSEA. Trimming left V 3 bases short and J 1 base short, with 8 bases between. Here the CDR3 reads CSVDGVGTDTQYF. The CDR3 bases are TGCAGCGTTGACGGGGTGGGCACAGATACGCAGTATTTT.

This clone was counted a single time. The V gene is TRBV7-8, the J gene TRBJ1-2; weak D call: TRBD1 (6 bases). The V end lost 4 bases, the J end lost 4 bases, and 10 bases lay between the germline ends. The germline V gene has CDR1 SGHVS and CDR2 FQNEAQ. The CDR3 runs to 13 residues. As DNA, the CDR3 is TGTGCCAGCAGCTCGGACAGAACCTATGGCTACACCTTC. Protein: CASSSDRTYGYTF.

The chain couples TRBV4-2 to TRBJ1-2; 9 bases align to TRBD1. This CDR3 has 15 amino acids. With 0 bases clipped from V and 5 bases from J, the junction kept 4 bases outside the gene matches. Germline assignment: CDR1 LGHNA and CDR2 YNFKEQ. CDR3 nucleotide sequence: TGTGCCAGCAGCCAAGAATGGACAGGGGAATATGGCTACACCTTC. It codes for CASSQEWTGEYGYTF.

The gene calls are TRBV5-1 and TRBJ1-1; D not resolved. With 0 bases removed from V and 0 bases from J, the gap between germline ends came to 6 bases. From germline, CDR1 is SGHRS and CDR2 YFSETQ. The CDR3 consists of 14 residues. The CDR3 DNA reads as TGCGCCAGCAGCTTGGAGTACTTGAACACTGAAGCTTTCTTT. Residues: CASSLEYLNTEAFF.

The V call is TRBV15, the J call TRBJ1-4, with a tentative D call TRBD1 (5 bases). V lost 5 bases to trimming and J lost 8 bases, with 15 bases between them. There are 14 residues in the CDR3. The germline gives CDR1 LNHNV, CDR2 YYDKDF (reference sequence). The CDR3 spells CATSPRDFTEKLFF. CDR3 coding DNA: TGTGCCACCAGCCCCCGGGACTTTACGGAAAAACTGTTTTTT.

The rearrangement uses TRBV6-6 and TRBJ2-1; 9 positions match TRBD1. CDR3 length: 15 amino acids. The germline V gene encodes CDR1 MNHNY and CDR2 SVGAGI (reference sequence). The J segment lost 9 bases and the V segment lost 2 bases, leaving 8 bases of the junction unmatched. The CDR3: CASSYEGTGSREQFF. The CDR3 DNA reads TGTGCCAGCAGTTACGAGGGGACAGGGTCGCGTGAGCAGTTCTTC.

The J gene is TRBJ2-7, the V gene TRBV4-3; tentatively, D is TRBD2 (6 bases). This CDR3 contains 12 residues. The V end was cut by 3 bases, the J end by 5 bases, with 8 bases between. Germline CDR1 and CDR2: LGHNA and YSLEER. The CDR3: CASSHRRDEQYF. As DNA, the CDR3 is TGCGCCAGCAGCCATAGGAGGGACGAGCAGTACTTC.

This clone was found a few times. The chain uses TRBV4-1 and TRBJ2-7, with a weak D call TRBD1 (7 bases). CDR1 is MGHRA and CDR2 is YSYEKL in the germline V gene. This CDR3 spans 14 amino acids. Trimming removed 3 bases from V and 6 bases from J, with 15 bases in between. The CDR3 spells CASSHGGGPGEQYF. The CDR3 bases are TGCGCCAGCAGCCATGGAGGGGGCCCGGGCGAGCAGTACTTC.

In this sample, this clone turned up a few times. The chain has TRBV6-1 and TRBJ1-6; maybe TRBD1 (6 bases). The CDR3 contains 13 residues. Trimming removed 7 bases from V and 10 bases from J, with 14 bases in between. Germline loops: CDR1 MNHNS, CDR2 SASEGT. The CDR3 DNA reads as TGTGCCAGCAAGCCAGGGGTGAGCTCACCCCTCCACTTT. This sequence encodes CASKPGVSSPLHF.

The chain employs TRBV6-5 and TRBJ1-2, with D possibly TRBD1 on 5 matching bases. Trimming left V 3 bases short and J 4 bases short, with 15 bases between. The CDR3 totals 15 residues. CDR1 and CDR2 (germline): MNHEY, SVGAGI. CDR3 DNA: TGTGCCAGCAGTTATGGTGCAGGGTCCCCCTATGGCTACACCTTC. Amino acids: CASSYGAGSPYGYTF.

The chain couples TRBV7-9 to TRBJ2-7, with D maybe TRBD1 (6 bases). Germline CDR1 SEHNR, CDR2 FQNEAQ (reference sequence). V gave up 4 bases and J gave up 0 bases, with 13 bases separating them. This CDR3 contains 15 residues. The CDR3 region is CASSSSTGFSYEQYF. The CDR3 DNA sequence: TGTGCCAGCAGCTCCTCGACAGGATTCTCCTACGAGCAGTACTTC.

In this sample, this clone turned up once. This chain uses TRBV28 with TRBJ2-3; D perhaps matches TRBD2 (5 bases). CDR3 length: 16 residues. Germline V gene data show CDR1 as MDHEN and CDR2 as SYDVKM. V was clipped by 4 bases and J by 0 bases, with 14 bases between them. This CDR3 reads CASSSGLSPSTDTQYF. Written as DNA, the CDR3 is TGTGCCAGCAGTTCCGGACTCTCCCCTAGCACAGATACGCAGTATTTT.

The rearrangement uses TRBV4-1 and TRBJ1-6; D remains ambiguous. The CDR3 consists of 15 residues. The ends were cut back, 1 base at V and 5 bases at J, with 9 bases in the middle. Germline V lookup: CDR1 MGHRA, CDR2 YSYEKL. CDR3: CASSQGSVNNSPLHF. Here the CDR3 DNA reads TGCGCCAGCAGCCAAGGCTCAGTAAATAATTCACCCCTCCACTTT.